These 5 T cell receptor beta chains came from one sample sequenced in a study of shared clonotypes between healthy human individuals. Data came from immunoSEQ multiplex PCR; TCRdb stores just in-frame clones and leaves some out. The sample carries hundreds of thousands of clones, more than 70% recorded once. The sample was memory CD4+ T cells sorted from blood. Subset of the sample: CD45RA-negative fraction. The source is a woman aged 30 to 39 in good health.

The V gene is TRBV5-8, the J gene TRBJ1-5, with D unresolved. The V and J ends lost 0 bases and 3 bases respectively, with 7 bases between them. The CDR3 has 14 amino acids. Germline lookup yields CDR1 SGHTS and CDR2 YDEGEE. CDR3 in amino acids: CASSLDAVNQPQHF. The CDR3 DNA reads TGTGCCAGCAGCTTGGACGCGGTCAATCAGCCCCAGCATTTT.

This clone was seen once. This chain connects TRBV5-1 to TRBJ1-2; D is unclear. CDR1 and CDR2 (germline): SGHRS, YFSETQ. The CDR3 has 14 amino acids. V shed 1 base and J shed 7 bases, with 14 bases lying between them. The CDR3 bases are TGCGCCAGCAGCTTGCTACCGAGTAAGGGTGGCTACACCTTC. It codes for CASSLLPSKGGYTF.

CDR3 loop: CASSYQGASAGELFF. In nucleotides, the CDR3 is TGTGCCAGCAGTTACCAGGGAGCCTCCGCCGGGGAGCTGTTTTTT. The chain is built from TRBV6-5 and TRBJ2-2, with D perhaps matching TRBD1 or TRBD2 (5 bases each). V lost 2 bases, J lost 6 bases, and 13 bases lay in between. Per the germline V gene, CDR1 is MNHEY and CDR2 is SVGAGI. The CDR3 sequence is 15 residues long.

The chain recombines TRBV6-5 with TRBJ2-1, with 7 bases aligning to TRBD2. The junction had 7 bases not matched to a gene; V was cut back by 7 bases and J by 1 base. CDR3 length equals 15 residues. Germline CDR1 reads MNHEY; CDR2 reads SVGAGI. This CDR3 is CASNPSGKSYNEQFF. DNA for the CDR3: TGTGCCAGCAATCCCAGCGGGAAGTCCTACAATGAGCAGTTCTTC.

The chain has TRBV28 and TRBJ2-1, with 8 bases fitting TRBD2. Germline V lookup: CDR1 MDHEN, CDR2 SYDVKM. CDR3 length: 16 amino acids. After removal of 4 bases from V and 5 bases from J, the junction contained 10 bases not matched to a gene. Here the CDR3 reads CASSSPGSGRDNEQFF. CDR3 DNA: TGTGCCAGCAGTTCCCCCGGCAGCGGGAGAGACAATGAGCAGTTCTTC.